What follows are 17 T cell receptor beta chains derived from one specimen sequenced in a study of T cells in Graves' hyperthyroidism and ophthalmopathy. RNA transcripts were the template for amplifying TCR beta CDR3 regions. The TCR CDR3 was amplified in a first-round RT-PCR using the HTBI primer set. From the multiplex PCR reads, TCRdb called clonotypes with MiXCR, one entry per CDR3 protein. The sample carries roughly 280,000 distinct CDR3 sequences, around 22% recorded once. Sequenced sample: blood. These receptors all stem from a man in his thirties or forties with Graves' ophthalmopathy.

Ten or more counts support this clonotype. In DNA, the CDR3 is TGTGCCAGCAGCTCAGCAAGGTCTACTGAAGCTTTCTTT. Translating gives CASSSARSTEAFF. V and J are TRBV3-1 and TRBJ1-1; the D is unclear. From germline, CDR1 is LGHDT and CDR2 YNNKEL (reference sequence). V was pared by 5 bases and J by 5 bases, with 12 bases between. The CDR3 runs to 13 residues.

This clonotype was seen more than once but under ten times. J is TRBJ2-1 and V is TRBV27; 11 bases are a match to TRBD2. The CDR3 has 16 amino acids. V dropped 4 bases and J dropped 6; count of bases not matched to a gene: 8. CDR1 and CDR2 (germline): MNHEY, SMNVEV (reference sequence). Here the CDR3 DNA reads TGTGCCAGCAGTTCCCTACTAGCGGGAGCGGCCAATGAGCAGTTCTTC. Its translation: CASSSLLAGAANEQFF.

The J gene is TRBJ1-3, the V gene TRBV25-1; D unclear. The CDR3 runs 18 residues. Germline V lookup: CDR1 MGHDK, CDR2 SYGVNS. V gave up 4 bases and J gave up 1 base, with 20 bases separating them. The CDR3 DNA follows: TGTGCCAGCAGTGCCACACCAGCGGGGATCTGGTCTGGAAACACCATATATTTT. Its protein product is CASSATPAGIWSGNTIYF.

The table lists this clonotype with many counts. This chain connects TRBV12-3 or TRBV12-4 to TRBJ2-3; TRBD2 aligns across 14 bases. Trimming cost V 5 bases and J 1 base; bases outside gene matches: 11. The CDR3 loop spans 19 amino acids. CDR3 protein: CASSTRLAGGPMGTDTQYF. The CDR3 DNA follows: TGTGCCAGCAGTACCAGACTAGCGGGAGGGCCAATGGGCACAGATACGCAGTATTTT.

This chain links TRBV12-3 or TRBV12-4 with TRBJ2-6, with 8 nucleotides matching TRBD1. Germline trimming cut 7 bases from V and 3 bases from J; bases unmatched to any gene: 2. This CDR3 contains 14 residues. CDR3 coding DNA: TGTGCCAGCACAGGGGGCGATGGGGCCAACGTCCTGACTTTC. Translated: CASTGGDGANVLTF.

In its sample, this clonotype was seen many times. V usage is TRBV5-1 and J usage is TRBJ1-2; perhaps TRBD1 as D (6 bases). The CDR3 extends over 14 amino acids. CDR1 is SGHRS and CDR2 is YFSETQ in the germline V gene. The germline V and J ends were trimmed by 4 bases and 4 bases, with 14 bases remaining between them. CDR3 in DNA: TGCGCCAGCAGCCCGCTGACAGGTCTCTATGGCTACACCTTC. Amino acids: CASSPLTGLYGYTF. The variable domain in full, completed from reference TRBV5-1 and TRBJ1-2, reads KAGVTQTPRYLIKTRGQQVTLSCSPISGHRSVSWYQQTPGQGLQFLFEYFSETQRNKGNFPGRFSGRQFSNSRSEMNVSTLELGDSALYLCASSPLTGLYGYTFGSGTRLTVV.

Ten or more counts support this clonotype. The chain joins TRBV6-1 to TRBJ2-1; either TRBD1 or TRBD2 may fit D (6 bases each). This CDR3 contains 15 residues. V lost 4 bases and J 8 bases, leaving 18 bases between the germline ends. CDR1 MNHNS and CDR2 SASEGT come from the germline V gene. Here the CDR3 reads CASSALGGLIDEQFF. CDR3 DNA sequence: TGTGCCAGCAGTGCTTTGGGGGGCCTAATTGATGAGCAGTTCTTC.

The chain joins TRBV24-1 to TRBJ1-1; D call uncertain. The germline CDR1 and CDR2 sequences are KGHDR and SFDVKD. The CDR3 contains 13 residues. Trimming left V 4 bases short and J 3 bases short, with 8 bases between. Here the CDR3 reads CATSEDGDTEAFF. The CDR3 DNA reads TGTGCCACCAGTGAGGATGGTGACACTGAAGCTTTCTTT.

This clonotype was seen only a few times. The V call is TRBV24-1, the J call TRBJ2-1; 13 nucleotides agree with TRBD2. V lost 3 bases and J lost 5; bases outside the gene matches: 3. The CDR3 contains 16 residues. Germline-derived CDR1 and CDR2 are KGHDR and SFDVKD. As DNA, the CDR3 is TGTGCCACCAGTGATCTGGGACTAGCGGGAAACAATGAGCAGTTCTTC. Residues: CATSDLGLAGNNEQFF.

This clonotype was detected many times. This rearrangement joins TRBV5-1 to TRBJ2-7, with TRBD1 identical over 7 bases. The V and J ends lost 4 bases and 6 bases, in that order; junction bases with no gene match: 7. This CDR3 spans 13 amino acids. Germline V CDR1 and CDR2: SGHRS, YFSETQ. The DNA for the CDR3 is TGCGCCAGCAGCGAGGGACAGCTAGCCGAGCAGTACTTC. Translated: CASSEGQLAEQYF.

The chain uses TRBV2 and TRBJ2-3; 11 bases fit TRBD1. The CDR3 contains 19 residues. The V segment lost 2 bases and the J segment 0 bases; nucleotides outside the gene matches: 10. Germline assignment: CDR1 SNHLY and CDR2 FYNNEI. The CDR3 DNA reads TGTGCCAGCAGTGAAAAGGGACAGGGGGATATACCTAGCACAGATACGCAGTATTTT. Amino acid sequence: CASSEKGQGDIPSTDTQYF.

This clonotype showed up just a few times. The V gene is TRBV7-2, the J gene TRBJ2-1; 10 nucleotides align to TRBD2. CDR1 and CDR2 from the germline V gene are SGHTA and FQGNSA. The CDR3 is made up of 18 amino acids. With V trimmed by 4 bases and J by 8 bases, 17 bases remained unmatched. As DNA, the CDR3 is TGTGCCAGCAGCTACGAAACCCCCAGCGGGAGGGCCTTCGATGAGCAGTTCTTC. It encodes CASSYETPSGRAFDEQFF.

This clonotype was detected only a few times. V usage is TRBV11-3 and J usage is TRBJ1-1, with a possible D match to TRBD1 (6 bases). This CDR3 region has 15 residues. Germline V CDR1 and CDR2: SGHNT, YENEEA. The V end lost 5 bases, the J end lost 0 bases, and 13 bases lay between the germline ends. The CDR3 reads CASSKKGQMNTEAFF. CDR3 in DNA: TGTGCCAGCAGCAAAAAAGGACAGATGAACACTGAAGCTTTCTTT.

This clonotype was counted a few times. J is TRBJ2-3 and V is TRBV18, with D perhaps assigned TRBD1 or TRBD2 (5 bases each). This CDR3 contains 15 residues. Germline lookup yields CDR1 KGHSH and CDR2 LQKENI. V was pared by 6 bases and J by 2 bases, with 15 bases between. The CDR3 loop reads CASSQPGPLTDTQYF. As DNA, the CDR3 is TGTGCCAGCTCGCAACCGGGACCACTCACAGATACGCAGTATTTT.

The genes are TRBV10-3 and TRBJ2-3; 14 bases agree with TRBD2. With 4 bases clipped from V and 2 bases from J, the junction kept 2 bases outside the gene matches. The V gene's germline CDR1 is ENHRY and CDR2 SYGVKD. The CDR3 contains 16 residues. The CDR3 spells CAISGLAGGFTDTQYF. DNA of the CDR3: TGTGCCATCAGTGGACTAGCGGGAGGGTTCACAGATACGCAGTATTTT.

This sequence joins TRBV19 and TRBJ2-6, with 9 positions matching TRBD1. Per the germline V gene, CDR1 is LNHDA and CDR2 is SQIVND (reference sequence). Germline trimming cut 6 bases from V and 0 bases from J; bases unmatched to any gene: 6. This CDR3 contains 17 residues. The CDR3 sequence is CASSNRGLGSGANVLTF. The CDR3 nucleotides read TGTGCCAGTAGCAACAGGGGGCTGGGCTCTGGGGCCAACGTCCTGACTTTC. Using reference TRBV19 and TRBJ2-6 for the parts outside the CDR3, the full variable domain is DGGITQSPKYLFRKEGQNVTLSCEQNLNHDAMYWYRQDPGQGLRLIYYSQIVNDFQKGDIAEGYSVSREKKESFPLTVTSAQKNPTAFYLCASSNRGLGSGANVLTFGAGSRLTVL.

This clonotype was seen repeatedly, ten times or more. The chain employs TRBV7-9 and TRBJ2-1; 7 bases line up with TRBD2. Germline-derived CDR1 and CDR2 are SEHNR and FQNEAQ (reference sequence). V dropped 0 bases and J dropped 5; count of bases not matched to a gene: 13. CDR3 length: 18 amino acids. CDR3 bases: TGTGCCAGCAGCTTAGCCCGAATGGGAGGGGCTCAAGACAATGAGCAGTTCTTC. This codes for CASSLARMGGAQDNEQFF. The variable domain in full, with the rest retrieved from reference TRBV7-9 and TRBJ2-1, is DTGVSQNPRHKITKRGQNVTFRCDPISEHNRLYWYRQTLGQGPEFLTYFQNEAQLEKSRLLSDRFSAERPKGSFSTLEIQRTEQGDSAMYLCASSLARMGGAQDNEQFFGPGTRLTVL.